These 6 T cell receptor beta chains came from one sample sequenced in a study of CD8+CD57+ T cells in acquired aplastic anemia. Patients picked for sequencing had shown CD8+CD57+ cell expansion detected by flow cytometry. Profiles of TCR beta VDJ and CDR3 were generated from a genomic DNA template. In TCRdb, the reads were re-called with MiXCR into one record per CDR3 protein. This sample has roughly 260,000 distinct CDR3 sequences, with around 45% found just once. The source material was sorted CD4+, CD8+, or CD8+CD57+ T cells (not recorded which) from PBMCs. Receptors originate from a human donor with aplastic anemia.

The CDR3 protein is CASREVRAGGFLGPQHF. As DNA, the CDR3 is TGCGCCAGCAGGGAAGTACGGGCAGGGGGGTTTTTGGGACCCCAGCATTTT. The chain recombines TRBV5-1 with TRBJ1-5; 7 bases are a match to TRBD1. This CDR3 region has 17 residues. V was pared by 5 bases and J by 10 bases, with 21 bases of the junction left unmatched. Germline V CDR1 and CDR2: SGHRS, YFSETQ.

This clonotype has a count of ten or more. This chain uses TRBV12-3 or TRBV12-4 with TRBJ2-1; D is ambiguous. The CDR3 extends over 10 amino acids. V was pared by 7 bases and J by 8 bases, with 6 bases between. The CDR3 protein is CASMADEQFF. The CDR3 nucleotides read TGTGCCAGCATGGCGGATGAGCAGTTCTTC.

This clonotype has a count of ten or more. The chain employs TRBV19 and TRBJ1-2, with D perhaps matching TRBD1 (6 bases). CDR1 and CDR2 (germline): LNHDA, SQIVND (reference sequence). V shed 3 bases and J shed 2 bases, with 16 bases lying between them. There are 16 residues in the CDR3. CDR3 sequence reads: CASSMVYWTANYGYTF. CDR3 DNA sequence: TGTGCCAGTAGTATGGTCTACTGGACAGCGAACTATGGCTACACCTTC.

Remarks on this clonotype: A much larger clonotype is one base distant, so this may be a read error. The V and J genes are TRBV7-9 and TRBJ2-7, with 8 positions matching TRBD2. The germline V gene has CDR1 SEHNR and CDR2 FQNEAQ (reference sequence). The CDR3 runs to 16 residues. The CDR3 coding sequence is TGTGCCAGCAGCTTACCGGGCGGGACTAGTTCCTACGAGCGGTACTTC. The encoded protein is CASSLPGGTSSYERYF.

The gene calls are TRBV7-2 and TRBJ2-5, with 14 bases lining up with TRBD2. The CDR3 length is 16 residues. In germline, CDR1 is SGHTA, CDR2 FQGNSA. J gave up 7 bases and V 5 bases, and 9 bases lay outside the gene matches. CDR3 DNA sequence: TGTGCCAGCAGCGCGACTAGCGGGAGGGTTGGTCGGACCCAGTACTTC. It codes for CASSATSGRVGRTQYF.

This clonotype was recorded at least ten times. This chain connects TRBV9 to TRBJ1-1; the D gene is possibly TRBD1 (6 bases). CDR3 length equals 14 residues. CDR1 is SGDLS and CDR2 is YYNGEE in the germline V gene. V was pared by 3 bases and J by 0 bases, with 9 bases between. In DNA form, the CDR3 reads TGTGCCAGCAGCGCAGGGGATATGAACACTGAAGCTTTCTTT. Its protein product is CASSAGDMNTEAFF.